A selection of T cell receptor beta chains follows, all from one sample in a study of T cell responses to AZD1222 COVID-19 vaccine. Assay used: immunoSEQ multiplex PCR; TCRdb lists only in-frame clones, some missing. The sample has roughly 100,000 clones; around 86% are singletons. Here the sequenced sample was peripheral blood, taken 28 days after the second dose of the MenACWY control vaccine. These receptors originate from an adult who received the MenACWY meningococcal vaccine as a control. Each CDR3 is given with its conserved first and last residue. Fields, in order: clone size, J gene, V gene, D gene, CDR3 protein, CDR3 DNA. D genes are given only for firm matches. The size field is filled for only some rows; it gives once, few, many or a size class.

>.|TRBJ2-2|TRBV9|TRBD2
CASSVGLAGGTGELFF
TGTGCCAGCAGCGTAGGGCTGGCGGGGGGCACCGGGGAGCTGTTTTTT
>.|TRBJ2-7|TRBV19|.
CASSFGLYLNGYEQYF
TGTGCCAGTAGTTTTGGACTTTACCTGAACGGCTACGAGCAGTACTTC
>.|TRBJ1-1|TRBV4-3|.
CASSPNRGTEAFF
TGCGCCAGCAGCCCTAACCGGGGCACTGAAGCTTTCTTT
>.|TRBJ1-6|TRBV11-2|.
CASSLDPASSYSPLHF
TGTGCCAGCAGCTTAGATCCGGCCAGCTCATATTCACCCCTCCACTTT
>.|TRBJ1-1|TRBV18|.
CASSPGRNTEAFF
TGTGCCAGCTCCCCCGGCAGGAACACTGAAGCTTTCTTT
>.|TRBJ1-1|TRBV27|.
CASNPPRDTEAFF
TGTGCCAGCAACCCCCCCAGGGACACTGAAGCTTTCTTT
>few|TRBJ2-1|TRBV19|.
CASSPSRAVSYNEQFF
TGTGCCAGTAGTCCTAGCAGGGCTGTTTCCTACAATGAGCAGTTCTTC
>.|TRBJ2-3|TRBV2|.
CASQPSFTDTQYF
TGTGCCAGCCAACCATCCTTCACAGATACGCAGTATTTT
>.|TRBJ2-7|TRBV9|TRBD1
CASSSAGTGVSYEQYF
TGTGCCAGCAGCTCTGCCGGGACAGGGGTCTCCTACGAGCAGTACTTC
>.|TRBJ2-7|TRBV3-1/TRBV3-2|TRBD1
CASSQGQGVFFF
TGTGCCAGCAGCCAAGGACAGGGGGTTTTTTTCTTC
>.|TRBJ1-2|TRBV30|TRBD1
CAWMDRLMFYGYTF
TGTGCCTGGATGGACAGGCTCATGTTCTATGGCTACACCTTC
>.|TRBJ1-2|TRBV28|.
CASRSPNRHYGYTF
TGTGCCAGCAGATCCCCAAATCGGCACTATGGCTACACCTTC
>.|TRBJ1-1|TRBV19|TRBD1
CATGRTGGKAGNTEAFF
TGTGCCACCGGCCGGACAGGGGGCAAAGCAGGGAACACTGAAGCTTTCTTT
>.|TRBJ1-6|TRBV7-9|.
CASSLGGEGDSPLHF
TGTGCCAGCAGCTTAGGAGGGGAGGGTGATTCACCCCTCCACTTT
>.|TRBJ1-2|TRBV6-2/TRBV6-3|TRBD1
CASSYPDRFYGYTF
TGTGCCAGCAGTTACCCGGACAGGTTCTATGGCTACACCTTC
>.|TRBJ2-5|TRBV11-2|.
CASSLGRRGTVQETQYF
TGTGCCAGCAGCTTAGGACGTCGGGGCACAGTCCAAGAGACCCAGTACTTC
>.|TRBJ2-6|TRBV6-5|.
CASRLGGSGANVLTF
TGTGCCAGCAGACTCGGGGGCTCTGGGGCCAACGTCCTGACTTTC
>.|TRBJ1-2|TRBV19|.
CASSQGLEGYTF
TGTGCCAGTTCCCAGGGGCTGGAAGGCTACACCTTC